These T cell receptor beta chains were read from a single sample in a study of T-cell memory formation after mild COVID-19. MiXCR, applied by TCRdb to the 5' RACE reads, yields one record per CDR3 protein. The table has about 82,000 distinct CDR3 sequences, 10% to 15% seen once. Material: PBMCs or a T cell subset sorted from them (not recorded which). The source of these receptors is a man aged 18 to 29 who had mild COVID-19 (a few samples of this study predate the infection). Cell type and time point are not known. CDR3s include the opening cysteine and the closing phenylalanine or tryptophan. The D gene is left open where the match is weak. Some rows mark clone size as missing; the rest say once, few, many or name a class of expanded clone.

>TRBJ2-2|medium-sized|TRBV10-2|TRBD2
TGCGCCAGCAGTGATCTAGGGCGGGGGACTAACACCGGGGAGCTGTTTTTT
CASSDLGRGTNTGELFF
>TRBJ2-7|few|TRBV4-3|-
TGCGCCAGCAGCCAAGAGAGTGGCAGGGCCTACGAGCAGTACTTC
CASSQESGRAYEQYF
>TRBJ2-1|few|TRBV7-2|TRBD2
TGTGCCAGCAGCCCCGGTGGCGGGGGGGACTACAATGAGCAGTTCTTC
CASSPGGGGDYNEQFF
>TRBJ2-7|few|TRBV29-1|TRBD2
TGCAGCGTTGAAGTCGTTCTAGCGGGGGAGAGCTCCTACGAGCAGTACTTC
CSVEVVLAGESSYEQYF
>TRBJ2-1|few|TRBV4-2|-
TGTGCCAGCAGCCAAGAAACCGGGTCATACAATGAGCAGTTCTTC
CASSQETGSYNEQFF
>TRBJ2-5|many|TRBV11-2|-
TGTGCCAGCAGCCCTCGGGCAGGGCCAGAGACCCAGTACTTC
CASSPRAGPETQYF
>TRBJ2-3|-|TRBV4-1|-
TGCGCCAGCACCCAGACAAGCACAGATACGCAGTATTTT
CASTQTSTDTQYF
>TRBJ2-3|few|TRBV12-2|-
TGTGCAAGTCGCCCCCTCTCTGAAATAACAGATACGCAGTATTTT
CASRPLSEITDTQYF
>TRBJ2-5|-|TRBV5-4|TRBD2
TGTGCCAGCAGCTGGGGGGGACTAGCGGAAGAGACCCAGTACTTC
CASSWGGLAEETQYF
>TRBJ1-4|-|TRBV7-5|-
-
CISVPEAFGQAEGKLFF
>TRBJ2-2|few|TRBV5-1|-
TGCGCCAGCAGCCCCCCTCGACCTAAACCGAACACCGGGGAGCTGTTTTTT
CASSPPRPKPNTGELFF
>TRBJ2-3|-|TRBV6-2/TRBV6-3|-
TGTGCCAGCAGTTACCGACAAGGGGCAGTAGATACGCAGTATTTT
CASSYRQGAVDTQYF
>TRBJ1-3|-|TRBV7-2|-
TGTGCCAGCAGCTCCCGTTCATCTGGAAACACCATATATTTT
CASSSRSSGNTIYF
>TRBJ2-7|-|TRBV12-3/TRBV12-4|TRBD1
TGTGCCAGCAGTTTAGCGGACAGGGGGTCCTCCTACGAGCAGTACTTC
CASSLADRGSSYEQYF
>TRBJ2-6|-|TRBV25-1|-
TGTGCCAGCAGTGCCAGGACGGGGCCGGTCCTGACTTTC
CASSARTGPVLTF
>TRBJ2-7|-|TRBV29-1|-
TGCAGCGTTGAAGAGGAGACAGCCACCTACGAGCAGTACTTC
CSVEEETATYEQYF
>TRBJ2-2|-|TRBV29-1|-
TGCAGCGTTTCCGGACGGACCGGGGAGCTGTTTTTT
CSVSGRTGELFF
>TRBJ2-1|-|TRBV10-3|TRBD1
TGTGCCATCAGTGGCGCCTCTACAGGGGTCTCCTACAATGAGCAGTTCTTC
CAISGASTGVSYNEQFF
>TRBJ2-5|-|TRBV10-3|TRBD2
TGTGCCACCGCCGGGACTAGCGGGGGGCTTGGTGAGACCCAGTACTTC
CATAGTSGGLGETQYF
>TRBJ2-4|-|TRBV6-5|TRBD2
TGTGCCAGCAGTGACCCTGATGGGGGGGACGACATTCAGTACTTC
CASSDPDGGDDIQYF
>TRBJ2-3|-|TRBV4-3|TRBD1
TGCGCCAGCAGCCAAGTTCCGGACAGGGGGCCGCAGTATTTT
CASSQVPDRGPQYF
>TRBJ2-1|-|TRBV7-2|TRBD2
TGTGCCAGCAGCTTATCCGGACTAGCGGGGGGCAATGAGCAGTTCTTC
CASSLSGLAGGNEQFF
>TRBJ1-1|-|TRBV28|-
TGTGCCAGCAGTTTAAGGGGACCTGGGAGCACTGAAGCTTTCTTT
CASSLRGPGSTEAFF
>TRBJ2-2|few|TRBV2|TRBD2
TGTGCCAGCAGTGTAGACCCCGGGACTAGCGGGGCCGGGGAGCTGTTTTTT
CASSVDPGTSGAGELFF
>TRBJ2-5|-|TRBV6-5|-
TGTGCCAGCAGTCCAGAAAAGCAGACCCAGTACTTC
CASSPEKQTQYF
>TRBJ2-1|many|TRBV11-2|-
TGTGCCAGCAGCGGAGAAAATTTAGAGCAGTTCTTC
CASSGENLEQFF
>TRBJ1-6|-|TRBV12-3/TRBV12-4|-
TGTGCCAGCAGTTCCGGGCCCTCACCCCTCCACTTT
CASSSGPSPLHF
>TRBJ2-3|few|TRBV6-4|TRBD2
TGTGCCAGCAGTGATGTAGCGGGGAGCACAGATACGCAGTATTTT
CASSDVAGSTDTQYF
>TRBJ1-5|many|TRBV27|-
TGTGCCAGCTCTTCGCCCAATCAGCCCCAGCATTTT
CASSSPNQPQHF
>TRBJ1-1|few|TRBV7-9|-
TGTGCCAGCAGCACCCCGTGGAACACTGAAGCTTTCTTT
CASSTPWNTEAFF
>TRBJ2-1|-|TRBV6-5|TRBD2
TGTGCCAGCGAGAGGGCTAGCGGGCGTTCCTACAATGAGCAGTTCTTC
CASERASGRSYNEQFF
>TRBJ1-6|-|TRBV7-9|-
TGTGCCAGCAGCCGGGGTCAAAATTCACCCCTCCACTTT
CASSRGQNSPLHF
>TRBJ1-2|-|TRBV5-1|-
TGCGCCAGCAGCTTGCTCTTGGGCAGGGCAGACGGCTACACCTTC
CASSLLLGRADGYTF
>TRBJ2-5|many|TRBV28|TRBD1
TGTGCCAGCAGTCGGGACAGGGGAAACCTACAAGAGACCCAGTACTTC
CASSRDRGNLQETQYF
>TRBJ1-5|few|TRBV2|-
TGTGCCAGCAGGAAAACCGGACGGAGAGGTCATCAGCCCCAGCATTTT
CASRKTGRRGHQPQHF
>TRBJ2-1|few|TRBV7-9|-
TGTGCCAGCAGCTTAGTTTCGGAACAAACTCCCTACAATGAGCAGTTCTTC
CASSLVSEQTPYNEQFF
>TRBJ2-5|-|TRBV5-1|-
TGCGCCAGCAGCAGCCTAGGGGCAGAGGATCAAGAGACCCAGTACTTC
CASSSLGAEDQETQYF
>TRBJ2-3|-|TRBV4-1|-
TGCGCCAGCAGCCAAGAAGCCTTGCTAGCGAATACGCAGTATTTT
CASSQEALLANTQYF
>TRBJ1-2|-|TRBV25-1|-
TGTGCCAGCAGTGAAGAGAAATTTGGCTACACCTTC
CASSEEKFGYTF
>TRBJ1-2|many|TRBV13|TRBD1
TGTGCCAGCAGCTTAGGGACAGGGGGTGGCTACACCTTC
CASSLGTGGGYTF
>TRBJ2-2|-|TRBV4-2|-
TGTGCCAGCAGCCAAGGCGTCGCACTGACCGGGGAGCTGTTTTTT
CASSQGVALTGELFF
>TRBJ2-2|-|TRBV6-2/TRBV6-3|TRBD1
TGTGCCAGCACTCAAAGTCGGGACAGGGACACCGGGGAGCTGTTTTTT
CASTQSRDRDTGELFF
>TRBJ2-2|-|TRBV29-1|-
TGCAGCGTGCGACAGGAGAACACCGGGGAGCTGTTTTTT
CSVRQENTGELFF
>TRBJ2-1|-|TRBV6-5|TRBD2
TGTGCCAGCAGGCGGGGACTAGCGGGATACAATGAGCAGTTCTTC
CASRRGLAGYNEQFF
>TRBJ2-1|-|TRBV27|-
TGTGCCAGCAGTCCGACTATGTACTCCTACAATGAGCAGTTCTTC
CASSPTMYSYNEQFF
>TRBJ1-1|-|TRBV7-9|TRBD1
TGTGCCAGCAGCTCCTTTTCACAGGGGGTTGGTGAAGCTTTCTTT
CASSSFSQGVGEAFF
>TRBJ1-1|-|TRBV28|-
TGTGCCAGCAGTCCCGGCGAGTCGAACACTGAAGCTTTCTTT
CASSPGESNTEAFF
>TRBJ1-1|few|TRBV5-1|-
TGCGCCAGCAGCCCCAGAGGGAACACTGAAGCTTTCTTT
CASSPRGNTEAFF
>TRBJ2-6|few|TRBV13|-
TGTGCCAGCAGCTCAAGGTCCGCCGCGGTGGGGGCCAACGTCCTGACTTTC
CASSSRSAAVGANVLTF
>TRBJ1-1|few|TRBV29-1|-
TGCAGCGCCGGAGCCAGCCTTGAAGCTTTCTTT
CSAGASLEAFF